Listed here are 18 T cell receptor beta chains from one sample, sequenced in a study of T-cell memory formation after mild COVID-19. TCRdb processed the 5' RACE reads anew with MiXCR; each CDR3 protein has one entry. The repertoire has 250,000 to 300,000 distinct CDR3 sequences, 15% to 20% of them found once; the top ten carry roughly 25%. Material for sequencing was PBMCs or a T cell subset sorted from them (not recorded which). All receptors derive from a man between 18 and 29 years old who had mild COVID-19 (a few samples of this study predate the infection). Cell type and time point are not known.

The chain carries TRBV7-9 and TRBJ2-3; TRBD2 aligns across 8 bases. The germline V gene has CDR1 SEHNR and CDR2 FQNEAQ (reference sequence). The junction had 16 bases not matched to a gene; V was cut back by 4 bases and J by 1 base. The CDR3 consists of 19 residues. CDR3 protein: CASSSATKGGGLRTDTQYF. The CDR3 DNA sequence: TGTGCCAGCAGCTCTGCTACAAAGGGCGGGGGGCTCCGCACAGATACGCAGTATTTT.

The genes are TRBV12-3 or TRBV12-4 and TRBJ2-3, with a possible D match to TRBD2 (5 bases). V lost 7 bases, J lost 7 bases, and 12 bases lay in between. The CDR3 has 12 residues. Here the CDR3 DNA reads TGTGCCAGCATCTCACTCGGGAATACGCAGTATTTT. Its protein product is CASISLGNTQYF.

The CDR3 coding sequence is TGCAGTGCTAGCACTAGCGGGGCGAAAGATACGCAGTATTTT. Its translation is CSASTSGAKDTQYF. The gene calls are TRBV20-1 and TRBJ2-3; TRBD2 aligns across 10 bases. The CDR3 extends over 14 amino acids. The J segment lost 5 bases and the V segment lost 3 bases, leaving 5 bases of the junction unmatched. Germline V lookup: CDR1 DFQATT, CDR2 SNEGSKA (reference sequence).

This chain joins TRBV28 and TRBJ1-2; no definite D call. V lost 2 bases and J 3 bases, leaving 7 bases between the germline ends. Germline V gives CDR1 MDHEN, CDR2 SYDVKM. The CDR3 covers 13 residues. CDR3 nucleotide sequence: TGTGCCAGCAGTTTACGGGGATACTATGGCTACACCTTC. As protein: CASSLRGYYGYTF.

This chain links TRBV5-1 with TRBJ1-1; D is undetermined. Germline CDR1 and CDR2: SGHRS and YFSETQ. V gave up 4 bases and J gave up 1 base, with 14 bases separating them. This CDR3 contains 15 residues. DNA of the CDR3: TGCGCCAGCAGCCGCCGCGGACGGGGGAACACTGAAGCTTTCTTT. The encoded protein is CASSRRGRGNTEAFF.

The V and J genes are TRBV19 and TRBJ1-5; D ambiguous. There are 15 residues in the CDR3. Germline V gene lookup returns CDR1 LNHDA and CDR2 SQIVND (reference sequence). V dropped 6 bases and J dropped 0 bases, with 12 bases sitting between them. CDR3 sequence reads: CASRDQAVSNQPQHF. For the CDR3, the DNA is TGTGCCAGTAGAGATCAGGCGGTTAGCAATCAGCCCCAGCATTTT.

This sequence joins TRBV4-3 and TRBJ1-6, with TRBD1 identical over 8 bases. The germline CDR1 and CDR2 sequences are LGHNA and YSLEER. Trimming removed 4 bases from V and 10 bases from J; junction bases left unmatched: 9. The CDR3 consists of 15 residues. This CDR3 reads CASSRDRGKGSPLHF. The CDR3 nucleotides read TGCGCCAGCAGCCGAGACAGGGGAAAAGGGTCACCCCTCCACTTT.

In this sample, this clonotype turned up a few times. The chain couples TRBV18 to TRBJ2-6, with D unclear. The CDR3 totals 14 residues. The V end lost 2 bases, the J end lost 2 bases, and 4 bases lay between the germline ends. Germline V gene lookup returns CDR1 KGHSH and CDR2 LQKENI. The CDR3 region is CASSPSPGANVLTF. CDR3 nucleotides: TGTGCCAGCTCACCATCCCCTGGGGCCAACGTCCTGACTTTC.

The J gene is TRBJ2-7, the V gene TRBV6-1; TRBD1 might be the D (6 bases). The CDR3 sequence is 14 residues long. Trimming took off 11 bases at V and 2 bases at J, with 19 bases between the two ends. The germline V gene has CDR1 MNHNS and CDR2 SASEGT. The CDR3 loop is CASRPQGTAYEQYV. The CDR3 DNA reads TGTGCCTCTCGGCCGCAGGGGACCGCCTACGAGCAGTACGTC.

V is TRBV7-9 and J is TRBJ2-2; possibly TRBD1 for D (6 bases). The V end was cut by 2 bases, the J end by 5 bases, with 21 bases between. Germline V lookup: CDR1 SEHNR, CDR2 FQNEAQ (reference sequence). This CDR3 contains 18 residues. The CDR3 sequence is CASSLNPRTGQLTGELFF. The CDR3 nucleotides read TGTGCCAGCAGCTTAAACCCTCGAACAGGACAGTTAACCGGGGAGCTGTTTTTT.

This clonotype was seen ten or more times. CDR3: CASSPPREPQHF. CDR3 in DNA: TGTGCCAGCAGCCCTCCTCGCGAGCCCCAGCATTTT. The chain is built from TRBV7-2 and TRBJ1-5; D unclear. V was shortened by 5 bases and J by 8 bases, with 10 bases between the two germline ends. The germline CDR1 and CDR2 sequences are SGHTA and FQGNSA. This CDR3 has 12 amino acids.

CDR3 amino acids: CSAIGQGSSYEQYF. In DNA, the CDR3 is TGCAGTGCTATTGGACAGGGGAGCTCCTACGAGCAGTACTTC. The J gene is TRBJ2-7, the V gene TRBV20-1, with 9 bases identical to TRBD1. Germline V gene lookup returns CDR1 DFQATT and CDR2 SNEGSKA (reference sequence). The CDR3 is made up of 14 amino acids. V lost 4 bases to trimming and J lost 0 bases; unmatched junction nucleotides: 4.

V and J are TRBV5-4 and TRBJ1-1, with D tentatively TRBD1 (6 bases). The germline V gene encodes CDR1 SGHNT and CDR2 YYREEE (reference sequence). Trimming left V 2 bases short and J 4 bases short, with 12 bases between. The CDR3 runs to 14 residues. Here the CDR3 reads CASSFSGAGTEAFF. For the CDR3, the DNA is TGTGCCAGCAGCTTTTCAGGGGCGGGCACTGAAGCTTTCTTT. The variable domain in full, with the rest retrieved from reference TRBV5-4 and TRBJ1-1, is ETGVTQSPTHLIKTRGQQVTLRCSSQSGHNTVSWYQQALGQGPQFIFQYYREEENGRGNFPPRFSGLQFPNYSSELNVNALELDDSALYLCASSFSGAGTEAFFGQGTRLTVV.

There are many counts of this clonotype. The V gene is TRBV7-2, the J gene TRBJ2-1; D is unclear. The CDR3 sequence is 15 residues long. Trimming took off 6 bases at V and 4 bases at J, with 16 bases between the two ends. Germline V CDR1 and CDR2: SGHTA, FQGNSA. CDR3 bases: TGTGCCAGCAGTCCCGCGTCCCTTCGTTACAATGAGCAGTTCTTC. Translating it yields CASSPASLRYNEQFF.

This clonotype was seen at least ten times. The chain recombines TRBV10-3 with TRBJ2-1, with D perhaps TRBD2 (6 bases). V was cut by 0 bases and J by 1 base, with 7 bases left in between. The germline CDR1 and CDR2 sequences are ENHRY and SYGVKD. CDR3 length equals 15 residues. This chain's CDR3 is CAISESGGSYNEQFF. Written as DNA, the CDR3 is TGTGCCATCAGTGAGTCCGGGGGTTCCTACAATGAGCAGTTCTTC.

V and J are TRBV7-8 and TRBJ2-5; tentatively, D is TRBD2 (6 bases). CDR3 size: 13 residues. V dropped 7 bases and J dropped 6 bases, with 15 bases sitting between them. Per the germline V gene, CDR1 is SGHVS and CDR2 is FQNEAQ. The CDR3 here is CASTQRRGKTQYF. DNA of the CDR3: TGTGCCAGCACCCAGCGGCGGGGAAAGACCCAGTACTTC.

In nucleotides, the CDR3 is TGCAGTGCTAGGGGGACAGGGTTCTCCTACGAGCAGTACTTC. It yields the protein CSARGTGFSYEQYF. The J gene is TRBJ2-7, the V gene TRBV20-1; 9 nucleotides match TRBD1. The length of the CDR3 is 14 residues. Germline V gene lookup returns CDR1 DFQATT and CDR2 SNEGSKA (reference sequence). V gave up 3 bases and J gave up 0 bases; unmatched junction bases: 3.

The chain joins TRBV7-9 to TRBJ2-7, with 8 bases matching TRBD1. The ends lost 1 base at V and 1 base at J; junction bases unmatched: 6. This CDR3 is built from 16 residues. Germline CDR1 reads SEHNR; CDR2 reads FQNEAQ (reference sequence). CDR3 DNA: TGTGCCAGCAGCTTAGGCCCGGGACAGGAATCCTACGAGCAGTACGTC. The encoded protein is CASSLGPGQESYEQYV.